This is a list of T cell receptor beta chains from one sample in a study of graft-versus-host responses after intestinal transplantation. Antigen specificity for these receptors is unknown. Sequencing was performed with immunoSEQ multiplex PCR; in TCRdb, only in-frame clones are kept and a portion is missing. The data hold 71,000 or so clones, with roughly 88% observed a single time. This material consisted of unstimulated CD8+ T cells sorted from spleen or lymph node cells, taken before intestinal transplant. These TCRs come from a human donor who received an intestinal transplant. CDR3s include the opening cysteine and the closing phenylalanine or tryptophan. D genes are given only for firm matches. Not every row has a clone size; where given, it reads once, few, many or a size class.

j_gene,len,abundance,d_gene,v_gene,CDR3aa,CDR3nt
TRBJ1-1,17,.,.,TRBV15,CATSRVPNIQVNTEAFF,TGTGCCACCAGCAGAGTCCCCAACATACAGGTGAACACTGAAGCTTTCTTT
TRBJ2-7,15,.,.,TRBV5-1,CASSLVNPGEYEQYF,TGCGCCAGCAGCTTGGTAAATCCAGGGGAATACGAGCAGTACTTC
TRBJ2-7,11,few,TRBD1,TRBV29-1,CSVEDQGVQYF,TGCAGCGTTGAAGATCAGGGGGTGCAGTACTTC
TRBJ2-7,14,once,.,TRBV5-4,CASSPTGHSYEQYF,TGTGCCAGCAGTCCCACAGGCCACTCCTACGAGCAGTACTTC
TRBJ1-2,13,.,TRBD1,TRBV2,CASTGQGGYGYTF,TGTGCCAGCACCGGACAGGGGGGCTATGGCTACACCTTC
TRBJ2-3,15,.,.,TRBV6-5,CASRRIYRVRDTQYF,TGTGCCAGCAGGAGAATATACAGGGTCAGAGATACGCAGTATTTT
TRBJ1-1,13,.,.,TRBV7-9,CASSAPGAPEAFF,TGTGCCAGCAGCGCGCCAGGGGCCCCTGAAGCTTTCTTT
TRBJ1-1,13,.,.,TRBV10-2,CASSEGGSTEAFF,TGCGCCAGCAGTGAAGGCGGGAGCACTGAAGCTTTCTTT
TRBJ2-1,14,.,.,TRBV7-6,CASRPDGTNNEQFF,TGTGCCAGCAGGCCCGACGGGACAAACAATGAGCAGTTCTTC
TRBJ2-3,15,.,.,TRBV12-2,CASRLVGSGGAPQYF,TGTGCAAGTCGCTTAGTGGGTAGCGGGGGGGCCCCGCAGTATTTT
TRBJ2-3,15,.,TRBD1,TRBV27,CASSPPGQGADTQYF,TGTGCCAGCAGTCCACCGGGACAGGGTGCAGATACGCAGTATTTT
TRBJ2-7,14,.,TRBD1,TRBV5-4,CASSLGDSPYEQYF,TGTGCCAGCAGCTTGGGGGACAGCCCCTACGAGCAGTACTTC
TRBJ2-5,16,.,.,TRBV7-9,CASSLLGGGSQETQYF,TGTGCCAGCAGCTTATTGGGCGGCGGGTCCCAAGAGACCCAGTACTTC
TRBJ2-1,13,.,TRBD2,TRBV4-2,CASSQLLAGEQFF,TGTGCCAGCAGCCAACTTCTAGCGGGTGAGCAGTTCTTC
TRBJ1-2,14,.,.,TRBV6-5,CASSYSSGSHGYTF,TGTGCCAGCAGTTACTCCTCGGGTTCCCATGGCTACACCTTC
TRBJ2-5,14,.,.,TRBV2,CASSGGAAQETQYF,TGTGCCAGCAGTGGCGGGGCAGCCCAAGAGACCCAGTACTTC
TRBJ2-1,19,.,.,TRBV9,CASSGTRGDAGASYNEQFF,TGTGCCAGCAGCGGCACCCGGGGGGACGCGGGGGCCTCCTACAATGAGCAGTTCTTC
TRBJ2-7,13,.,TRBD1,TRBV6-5,CASSPGTAYEQYF,TGTGCCAGCAGTCCCGGGACAGCCTACGAGCAGTACTTC
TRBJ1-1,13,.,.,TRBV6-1,CASSEWQNTEAFF,TGTGCCAGCAGTGAATGGCAAAACACTGAAGCTTTCTTT
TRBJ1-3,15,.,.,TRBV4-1,CASSQGWPSGNTIYF,TGCGCCAGCAGCCAAGGATGGCCCTCTGGAAACACCATATATTTT
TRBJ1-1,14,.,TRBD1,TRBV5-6,CASSPGQGNTEAFF,TGTGCCAGCAGCCCGGGACAGGGCAACACTGAAGCTTTCTTT
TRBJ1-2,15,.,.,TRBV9,CASSVKYSGSYGYTF,TGTGCCAGCAGCGTAAAGTATTCGGGGTCCTATGGCTACACCTTC
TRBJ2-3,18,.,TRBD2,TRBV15,CATSSGLAGVTSTDTQYF,TGTGCCACCAGCAGTGGTCTAGCGGGGGTAACTAGCACAGATACGCAGTATTTT
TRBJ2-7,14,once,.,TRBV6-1,CASSENGVEYEQYF,TGTGCCAGCAGTGAAAACGGGGTTGAGTACGAGCAGTACTTC
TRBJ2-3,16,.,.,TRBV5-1,CASSYMGGGQGDTQYF,TGCGCCAGCAGCTACATGGGGGGGGGCCAGGGAGATACGCAGTATTTT
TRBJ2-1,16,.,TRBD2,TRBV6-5,CASSYLTSGGAVEQFF,TGTGCCAGCAGTTACCTTACTAGCGGGGGGGCCGTTGAGCAGTTCTTC
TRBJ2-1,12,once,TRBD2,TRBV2,CASRRAGNEQFF,TGTGCCAGCAGACGAGCGGGGAATGAGCAGTTCTTC
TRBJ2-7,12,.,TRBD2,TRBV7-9,CASSLPGGEQYF,TGTGCCAGCAGCTTACCGGGGGGAGAGCAGTACTTC
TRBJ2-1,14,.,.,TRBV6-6,CASSSVSSYNEQFF,TGTGCCAGCAGTTCCGTTAGCTCCTACAATGAGCAGTTCTTC
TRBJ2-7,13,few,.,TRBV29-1,CSVPQPGTYEQYF,TGCAGCGTACCCCAACCAGGGACCTACGAGCAGTACTTC
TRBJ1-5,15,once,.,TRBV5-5,CASSFDNVGTSPQHF,TGTGCCAGCAGCTTTGATAACGTCGGGACTTCGCCCCAGCATTTT
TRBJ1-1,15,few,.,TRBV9,CASSVAGLPATEAFF,TGTGCCAGCAGCGTAGCCGGGTTACCAGCAACTGAAGCTTTCTTT
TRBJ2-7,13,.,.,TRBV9,CASSTGPPYEQYF,TGTGCCAGCAGCACGGGTCCCCCCTACGAGCAGTACTTC
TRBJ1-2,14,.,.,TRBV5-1,CASSLAGGLQGYTF,TGCGCCAGCAGCTTGGCGGGGGGGCTCCAGGGCTACACCTTC
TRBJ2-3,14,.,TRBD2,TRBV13,CASSGLEGTDTQYF,TGTGCCAGCAGCGGACTAGAAGGCACAGATACGCAGTATTTT
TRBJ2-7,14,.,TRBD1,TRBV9,CASSPQGAPYEQYF,TGTGCCAGCAGCCCTCAGGGGGCCCCCTACGAGCAGTACTTC
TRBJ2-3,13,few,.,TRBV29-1,CSVEDSLTDTQYF,TGCAGCGTTGAGGACAGTCTCACAGATACGCAGTATTTT
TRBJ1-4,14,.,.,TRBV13,CASSFGTVDEKLFF,TGTGCCAGCAGCTTTGGTACAGTTGATGAAAAACTGTTTTTT
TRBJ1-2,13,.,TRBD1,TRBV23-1,CASTAGTAYGYTF,TGCGCCAGCACTGCAGGGACAGCCTATGGCTACACCTTC
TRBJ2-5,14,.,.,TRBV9,CASSGKDYPETQYF,TGTGCCAGCAGCGGCAAGGACTATCCAGAGACCCAGTACTTC
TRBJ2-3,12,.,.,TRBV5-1,CASSPESDTQYF,TGCGCCAGCAGCCCGGAGTCAGATACGCAGTATTTT
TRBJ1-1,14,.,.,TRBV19,CASSMRQVGTEAFF,TGTGCCAGTAGTATGAGACAGGTCGGCACTGAAGCTTTCTTT
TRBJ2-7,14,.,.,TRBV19,CASSDGGPTYEQYF,TGTGCCAGTAGTGACGGGGGGCCCACCTACGAGCAGTACTTC
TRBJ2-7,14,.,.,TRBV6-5,CASTVDGSSYEQYF,TGTGCCAGCACCGTGGACGGGAGCTCCTACGAGCAGTACTTC